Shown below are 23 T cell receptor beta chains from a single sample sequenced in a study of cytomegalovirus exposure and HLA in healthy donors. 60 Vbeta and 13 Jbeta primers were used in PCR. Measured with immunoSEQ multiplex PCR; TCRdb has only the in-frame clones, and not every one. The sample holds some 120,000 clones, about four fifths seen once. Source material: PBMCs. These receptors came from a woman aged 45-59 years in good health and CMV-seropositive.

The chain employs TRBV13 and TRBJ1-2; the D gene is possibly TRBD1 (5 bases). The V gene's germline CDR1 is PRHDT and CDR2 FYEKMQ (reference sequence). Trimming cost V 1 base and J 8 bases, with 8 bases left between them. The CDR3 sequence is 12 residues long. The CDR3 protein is CASSLVRGGYTF. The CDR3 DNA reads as TGTGCCAGCAGCTTAGTCCGGGGGGGCTACACCTTC. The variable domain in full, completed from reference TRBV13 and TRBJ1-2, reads AAGVIQSPRHLIKEKRETATLKCYPIPRHDTVYWYQQGPGQDPQFLISFYEKMQSDKGSIPDRFSAQQFSDYHSELNMSSLELGDSALYFCASSLVRGGYTFGSGTRLTVV.

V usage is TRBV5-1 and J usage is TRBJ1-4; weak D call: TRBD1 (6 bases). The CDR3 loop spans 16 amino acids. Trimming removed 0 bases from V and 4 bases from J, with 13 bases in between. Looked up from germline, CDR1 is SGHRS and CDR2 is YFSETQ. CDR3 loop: CASSLGTGTLNEKLFF. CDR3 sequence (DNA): TGCGCCAGCAGCTTGGGAACAGGGACCCTTAATGAAAAACTGTTTTTT.

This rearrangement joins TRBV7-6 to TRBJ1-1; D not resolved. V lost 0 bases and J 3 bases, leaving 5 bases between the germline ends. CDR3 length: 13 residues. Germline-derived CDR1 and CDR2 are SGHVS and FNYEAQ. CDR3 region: CASSLARYTEAFF. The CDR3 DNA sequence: TGTGCCAGCAGCTTAGCGCGGTACACTGAAGCTTTCTTT.

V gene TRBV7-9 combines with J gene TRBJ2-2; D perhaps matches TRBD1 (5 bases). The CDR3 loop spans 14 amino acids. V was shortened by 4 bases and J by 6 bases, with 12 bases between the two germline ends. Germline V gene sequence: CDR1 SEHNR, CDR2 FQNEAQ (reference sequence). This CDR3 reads CASSSQGGPGELFF. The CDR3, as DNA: TGTGCCAGCAGCTCCCAGGGCGGTCCCGGGGAGCTGTTTTTT.

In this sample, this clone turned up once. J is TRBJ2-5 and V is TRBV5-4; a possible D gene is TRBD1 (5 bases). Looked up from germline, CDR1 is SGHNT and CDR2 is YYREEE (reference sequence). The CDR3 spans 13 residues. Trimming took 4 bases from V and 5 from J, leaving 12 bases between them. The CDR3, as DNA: TGTGCCAGCAGCCACCAGGGTCCGGAGACCCAGTACTTC. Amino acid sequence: CASSHQGPETQYF.

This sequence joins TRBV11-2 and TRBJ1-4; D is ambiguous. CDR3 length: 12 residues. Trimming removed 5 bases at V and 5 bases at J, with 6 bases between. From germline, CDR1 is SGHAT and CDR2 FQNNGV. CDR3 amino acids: CASSDTNEKLFF. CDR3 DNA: TGTGCCAGCAGCGATACAAATGAAAAACTGTTTTTT.

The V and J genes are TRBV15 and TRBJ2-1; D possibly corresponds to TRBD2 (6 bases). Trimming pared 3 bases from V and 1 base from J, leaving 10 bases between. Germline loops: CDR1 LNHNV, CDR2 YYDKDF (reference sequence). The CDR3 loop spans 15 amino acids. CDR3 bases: TGTGCCACCAGCAGTGCGGGACTTTCCTACAATGAGCAGTTCTTC. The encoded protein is CATSSAGLSYNEQFF. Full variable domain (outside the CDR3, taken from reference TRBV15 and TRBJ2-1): DAMVIQNPRYQVTQFGKPVTLSCSQTLNHNVMYWYQQKSSQAPKLLFHYYDKDFNNEADTPDNFQSRRPNTSFCFLDIRSPGLGDTAMYLCATSSAGLSYNEQFFGPGTRLTVL.

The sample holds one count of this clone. This CDR3 is CASSHTDRLLTDTQYF. The CDR3 region has the DNA TGTGCCAGCAGTCACACGGACAGGCTACTCACAGATACGCAGTATTTT. The chain joins TRBV6-6 to TRBJ2-3; the match to TRBD1 covers 7 bases. Looked up from germline, CDR1 is MNHNY and CDR2 is SVGAGI (reference sequence). The CDR3 is made up of 16 amino acids. The trim removed 5 bases at V and 2 bases at J, leaving 10 bases unmatched.

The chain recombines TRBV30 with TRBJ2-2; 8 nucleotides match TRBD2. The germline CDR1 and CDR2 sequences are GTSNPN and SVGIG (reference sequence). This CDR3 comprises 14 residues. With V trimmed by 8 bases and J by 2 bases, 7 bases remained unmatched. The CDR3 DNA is TGTGCCCATAAAGCGGGAGTAAACACCGGGGAGCTGTTTTTT. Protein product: CAHKAGVNTGELFF. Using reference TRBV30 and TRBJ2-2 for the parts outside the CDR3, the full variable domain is SQTIHQWPATLVQPVGSPLSLECTVEGTSNPNLYWYRQAAGRGLQLLFYSVGIGQISSEVPQNLSASRPQDRQFILSSKKLLLSDSGFYLCAHKAGVNTGELFFGEGSRLTVL.

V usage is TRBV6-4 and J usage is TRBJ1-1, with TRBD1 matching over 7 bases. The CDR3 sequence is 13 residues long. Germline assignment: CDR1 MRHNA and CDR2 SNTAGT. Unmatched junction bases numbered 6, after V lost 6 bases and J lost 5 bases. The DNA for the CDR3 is TGTGCCAGCAGACGACAGGGCACAACTGAAGCTTTCTTT. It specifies CASRRQGTTEAFF.

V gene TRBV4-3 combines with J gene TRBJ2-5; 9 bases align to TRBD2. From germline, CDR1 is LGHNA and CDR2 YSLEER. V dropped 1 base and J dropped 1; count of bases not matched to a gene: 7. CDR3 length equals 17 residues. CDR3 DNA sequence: TGCGCCAGCAGCCAAGGCTTCCGGCGGGGGGGCCAAGAGACCCAGTACTTC. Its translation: CASSQGFRRGGQETQYF.

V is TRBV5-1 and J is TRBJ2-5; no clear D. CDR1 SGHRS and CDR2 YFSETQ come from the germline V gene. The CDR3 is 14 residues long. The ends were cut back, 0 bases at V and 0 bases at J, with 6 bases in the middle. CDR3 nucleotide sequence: TGCGCCAGCAGCTTGGTACAGTACCAAGAGACCCAGTACTTC. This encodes CASSLVQYQETQYF.

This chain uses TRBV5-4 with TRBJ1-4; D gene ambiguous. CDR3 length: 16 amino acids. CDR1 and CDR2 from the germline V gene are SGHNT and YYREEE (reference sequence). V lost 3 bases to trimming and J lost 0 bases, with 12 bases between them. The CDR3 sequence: CASSSHVGATNEKLFF. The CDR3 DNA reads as TGTGCCAGCAGCTCGCACGTAGGAGCAACTAATGAAAAACTGTTTTTT.

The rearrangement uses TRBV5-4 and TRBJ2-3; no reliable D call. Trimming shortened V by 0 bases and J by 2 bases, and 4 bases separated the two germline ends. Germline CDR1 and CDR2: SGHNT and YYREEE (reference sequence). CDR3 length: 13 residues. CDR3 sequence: CASSLVLTDTQYF. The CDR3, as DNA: TGTGCCAGCAGCTTGGTACTCACAGATACGCAGTATTTT.

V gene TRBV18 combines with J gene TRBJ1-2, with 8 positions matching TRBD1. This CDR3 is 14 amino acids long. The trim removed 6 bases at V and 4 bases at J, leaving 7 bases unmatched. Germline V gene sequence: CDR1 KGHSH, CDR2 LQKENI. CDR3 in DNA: TGTGCCAGCTCTCTTACGGACAGGGCCTATGGCTACACCTTC. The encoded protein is CASSLTDRAYGYTF. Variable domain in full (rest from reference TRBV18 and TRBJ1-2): NAGVMQNPRHLVRRRGQEARLRCSPMKGHSHVYWYRQLPEEGLKFMVYLQKENIIDESGMPKERFSAEFPKEGPSILRIQQVVRGDSAAYFCASSLTDRAYGYTFGSGTRLTVV.

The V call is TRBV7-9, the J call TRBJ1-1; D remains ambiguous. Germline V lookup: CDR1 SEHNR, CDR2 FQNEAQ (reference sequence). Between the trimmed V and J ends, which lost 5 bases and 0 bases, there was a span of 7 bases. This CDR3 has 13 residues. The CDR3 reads CASSPDLNTEAFF. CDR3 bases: TGTGCCAGCAGCCCCGACTTGAACACTGAAGCTTTCTTT.

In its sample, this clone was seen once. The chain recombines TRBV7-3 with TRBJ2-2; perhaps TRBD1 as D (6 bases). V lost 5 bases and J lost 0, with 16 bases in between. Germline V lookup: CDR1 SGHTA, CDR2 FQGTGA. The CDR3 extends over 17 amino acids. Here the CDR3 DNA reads TGTGCCAGCAGCCTCAGCCGGGACAATCCGAACACCGGGGAGCTGTTTTTT. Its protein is CASSLSRDNPNTGELFF.

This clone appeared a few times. This chain's CDR3 is CASSQDLRRGLAEQFF. The CDR3 DNA reads as TGCGCCAGCAGCCAAGATCTTCGCAGGGGGCTGGCTGAGCAGTTCTTC. This rearrangement joins TRBV4-3 to TRBJ2-1; 8 bases fit TRBD1. The CDR3 extends over 16 amino acids. V was clipped by 0 bases and J by 9 bases; unmatched bases: 10. The germline V gene has CDR1 LGHNA and CDR2 YSLEER.

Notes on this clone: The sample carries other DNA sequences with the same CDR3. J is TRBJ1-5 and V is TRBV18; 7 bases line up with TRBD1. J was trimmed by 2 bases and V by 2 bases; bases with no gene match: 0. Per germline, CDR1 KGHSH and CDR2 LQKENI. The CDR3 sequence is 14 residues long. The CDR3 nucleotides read TGTGCCAGCTCACCAACAGGGGGCAATCAGCCCCAGCATTTT. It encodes CASSPTGGNQPQHF.

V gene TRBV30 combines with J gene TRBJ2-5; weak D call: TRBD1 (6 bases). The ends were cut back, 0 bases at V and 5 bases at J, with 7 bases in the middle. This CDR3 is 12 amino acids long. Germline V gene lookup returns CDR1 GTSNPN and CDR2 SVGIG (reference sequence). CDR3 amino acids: CAWSVRGETQYF. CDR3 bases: TGTGCCTGGAGTGTAAGGGGGGAGACCCAGTACTTC. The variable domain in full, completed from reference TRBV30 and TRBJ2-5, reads SQTIHQWPATLVQPVGSPLSLECTVEGTSNPNLYWYRQAAGRGLQLLFYSVGIGQISSEVPQNLSASRPQDRQFILSSKKLLLSDSGFYLCAWSVRGETQYFGPGTRLLVL.

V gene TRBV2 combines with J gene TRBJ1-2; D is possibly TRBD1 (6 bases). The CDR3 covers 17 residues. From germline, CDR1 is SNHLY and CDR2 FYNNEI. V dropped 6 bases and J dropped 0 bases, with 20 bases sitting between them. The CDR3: CASSPGRGTRANYGYTF. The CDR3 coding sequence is TGTGCCAGCAGCCCAGGCAGGGGAACGCGGGCTAACTATGGCTACACCTTC. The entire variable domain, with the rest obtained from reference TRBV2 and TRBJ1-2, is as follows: EPEVTQTPSHQVTQMGQEVILRCVPISNHLYFYWYRQILGQKVEFLVSFYNNEISEKSEIFDDQFSVERPDGSNFTLKIRSTKLEDSAMYFCASSPGRGTRANYGYTFGSGTRLTVV.

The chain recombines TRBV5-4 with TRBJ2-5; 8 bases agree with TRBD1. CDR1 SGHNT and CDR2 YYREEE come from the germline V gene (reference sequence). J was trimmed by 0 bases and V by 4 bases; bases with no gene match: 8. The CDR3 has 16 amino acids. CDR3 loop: CASSNGQGWYQETQYF. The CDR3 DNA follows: TGTGCCAGCAGCAACGGACAGGGATGGTACCAAGAGACCCAGTACTTC.

The CDR3 bases are TGTGCCAGTAGACCGGGACATCGCTCCTACGAGCAGTACTTC. Protein: CASRPGHRSYEQYF. The V and J genes are TRBV19 and TRBJ2-7; D is possibly TRBD1 (6 bases). This CDR3 has 14 residues. Trimming shortened V by 6 bases and J by 0 bases, and 12 bases separated the two germline ends. CDR1 and CDR2 from the germline V gene are LNHDA and SQIVND (reference sequence). The whole variable domain, filled in from reference TRBV19 and TRBJ2-7, reads DGGITQSPKYLFRKEGQNVTLSCEQNLNHDAMYWYRQDPGQGLRLIYYSQIVNDFQKGDIAEGYSVSREKKESFPLTVTSAQKNPTAFYLCASRPGHRSYEQYFGPGTRLTVT.